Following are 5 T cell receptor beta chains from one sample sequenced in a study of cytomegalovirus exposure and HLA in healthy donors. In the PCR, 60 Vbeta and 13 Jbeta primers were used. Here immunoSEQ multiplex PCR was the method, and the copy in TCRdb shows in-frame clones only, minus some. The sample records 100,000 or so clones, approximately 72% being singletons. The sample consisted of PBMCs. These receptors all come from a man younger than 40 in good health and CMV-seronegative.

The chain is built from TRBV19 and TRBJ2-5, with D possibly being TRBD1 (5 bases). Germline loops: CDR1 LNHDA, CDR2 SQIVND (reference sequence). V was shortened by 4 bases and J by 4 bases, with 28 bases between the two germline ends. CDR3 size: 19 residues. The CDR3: CASSTRKPVPPGWRETQYF. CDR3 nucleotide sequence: TGTGCCAGTAGTACCCGAAAGCCCGTCCCACCAGGGTGGCGAGAGACCCAGTACTTC.

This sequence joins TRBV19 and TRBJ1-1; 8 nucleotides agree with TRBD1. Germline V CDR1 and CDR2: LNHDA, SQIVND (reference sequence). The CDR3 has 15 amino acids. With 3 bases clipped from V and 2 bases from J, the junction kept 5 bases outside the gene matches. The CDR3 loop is CASSIRTGRNTEAFF. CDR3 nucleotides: TGTGCCAGTAGTATTCGGACAGGGCGCAACACTGAAGCTTTCTTT.

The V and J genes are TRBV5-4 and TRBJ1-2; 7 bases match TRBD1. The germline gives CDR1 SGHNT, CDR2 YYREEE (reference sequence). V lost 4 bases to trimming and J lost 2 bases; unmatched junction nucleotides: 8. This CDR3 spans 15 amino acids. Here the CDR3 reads CASSHRTGNNYGYTF. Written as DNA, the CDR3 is TGTGCCAGCAGCCACCGGACAGGAAACAACTATGGCTACACCTTC.

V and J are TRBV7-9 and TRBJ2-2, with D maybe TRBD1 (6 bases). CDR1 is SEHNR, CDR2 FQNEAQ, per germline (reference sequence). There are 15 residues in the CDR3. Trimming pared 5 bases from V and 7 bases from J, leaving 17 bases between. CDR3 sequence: CASSREQGGNGELFF. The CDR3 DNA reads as TGTGCCAGCAGCCGGGAACAGGGTGGCAACGGGGAGCTGTTTTTT.

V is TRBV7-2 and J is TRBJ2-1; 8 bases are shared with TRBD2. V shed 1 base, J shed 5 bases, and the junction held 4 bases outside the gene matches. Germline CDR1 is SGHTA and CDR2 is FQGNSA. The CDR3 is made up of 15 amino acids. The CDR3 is CASSLVAGGNNEQFF. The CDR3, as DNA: TGTGCCAGCAGCTTAGTGGCGGGGGGAAACAATGAGCAGTTCTTC.